The 27 T cell receptor beta chains in this list originate from one sample, sequenced in a study of human T cells and chemical hapten exposure. Time point described: pre-sensitization, week 0. This sample's treatment: therapeutic diphenylcyclopropenone sensitization with weekly scalp DPC. TCRdb passed the RACE reads through MiXCR, listing each CDR3 protein once. In the table there are more than 300,000 distinct CDR3 sequences, 5.1% of which are singletons. Sequencing used whole blood, obtained in connection with sensitization to the hapten diphenylcyclopropenone (DPC). All receptors come from a woman aged 45-60 years with alopecia areata. Some clones in this sample may be carry-over from other donors' samples.

This clonotype was counted ten times or more. The rearrangement uses TRBV5-1 and TRBJ2-7, with TRBD1 matching over 8 bases. J gave up 3 bases and V 4 bases, and 6 bases lay outside the gene matches. The germline V gene has CDR1 SGHRS and CDR2 YFSETQ. The CDR3 consists of 14 residues. For the CDR3, the DNA is TGCGCCAGCAGCGTGACAGGGGCCAGCTACGAGCAGTACTTC. It specifies CASSVTGASYEQYF.

This chain links TRBV20-1 with TRBJ1-1; 9 bases agree with TRBD1. CDR1 and CDR2 from the germline V gene are DFQATT and SNEGSKA (reference sequence). The CDR3 contains 15 residues. CDR3 DNA sequence: TGCAGGGTAGAACAGGGGGCCTTAGTTGCCACTGAAGCTTTCTTT. Protein: CRVEQGALVATEAFF.

This clonotype has ten or more counts. This chain connects TRBV28 to TRBJ2-7; D may correspond to TRBD1 or TRBD2 (5 bases each). Germline CDR1 is MDHEN and CDR2 is SYDVKM. CDR3 size: 12 residues. The germline V and J ends were trimmed by 8 bases and 6 bases, with 14 bases remaining between them. The CDR3 is CASALGVGEQYF. Here the CDR3 DNA reads TGTGCCAGCGCCCTGGGGGTAGGCGAGCAGTACTTC.

This clonotype was detected ten times or more. The chain uses TRBV29-1 and TRBJ1-5; 7 positions match TRBD1. CDR1 is SQVTM and CDR2 is ANQGSEA in the germline V gene. This CDR3 is built from 15 residues. V shed 5 bases and J 3 bases; nucleotides not matched to a gene: 10. CDR3 loop: CSVSTGRGDNQPQHF. CDR3 DNA: TGCAGCGTTTCGACAGGCAGGGGGGACAATCAGCCCCAGCATTTT.

In its sample, this clonotype was seen many times. V usage is TRBV4-3 and J usage is TRBJ2-1; tentatively, D is TRBD2 (6 bases). This CDR3 comprises 15 residues. V was clipped by 2 bases and J by 8 bases, with 16 bases between them. Germline-derived CDR1 and CDR2 are LGHNA and YSLEER. The chain's CDR3 is CASSQPRGGVDEQFF. CDR3 bases: TGCGCCAGCAGCCAACCCCGTGGAGGGGTGGATGAGCAGTTCTTC.

This clonotype was counted many times. The V gene is TRBV2, the J gene TRBJ1-5; D is perhaps TRBD1 (6 bases). The germline gives CDR1 SNHLY, CDR2 FYNNEI. The CDR3 is 15 residues long. Trimming shortened V by 8 bases and J by 2 bases, and 16 bases separated the two germline ends. The CDR3 bases are TGTGCCAGCCGTCTGCGGGGGCAGGGCAATCAGCCCCAGCATTTT. Encoded protein: CASRLRGQGNQPQHF.

This clonotype was picked up many times. The V gene is TRBV3-1, the J gene TRBJ2-3; D is possibly TRBD2 (6 bases). Germline V gene data show CDR1 as LGHDT and CDR2 as YNNKEL (reference sequence). V shed 0 bases and J shed 4 bases, with 11 bases lying between them. The CDR3 sequence is 15 residues long. The chain's CDR3 is CASSQDWTIADTQYF. The DNA of the CDR3 is TGTGCCAGCAGCCAAGATTGGACTATAGCAGATACGCAGTATTTT.

This clonotype was detected many times. DNA of the CDR3: TGTGCCAGCAGCCAAGATCGGGGACTCTACACAGATACGCAGTATTTT. Amino acid sequence: CASSQDRGLYTDTQYF. This chain links TRBV4-2 with TRBJ2-3; perhaps TRBD2 as D (6 bases). With 0 bases removed from V and 2 bases from J, the gap between germline ends came to 12 bases. CDR3 size: 16 residues. In germline, CDR1 is LGHNA, CDR2 YNFKEQ.

There are many counts of this clonotype. V is TRBV2 and J is TRBJ2-1; D gene unclear. The length of the CDR3 is 15 residues. V dropped 5 bases and J dropped 5 bases, with 16 bases sitting between them. CDR1 and CDR2 from the germline V gene are SNHLY and FYNNEI. The CDR3 sequence: CASSYDGWGNNEQFF. In DNA, the CDR3 is TGTGCCAGCAGTTATGACGGCTGGGGTAACAATGAGCAGTTCTTC.

Ten or more counts support this clonotype. The chain is built from TRBV12-3 or TRBV12-4 and TRBJ2-3, with D unresolved. The CDR3 spans 13 residues. Between the trimmed V and J ends, which lost 6 bases and 6 bases, there was a span of 13 bases. Here the CDR3 DNA reads TGTGCCAGCAGGCCGGGCACTACGGATACGCAGTATTTT. Protein sequence: CASRPGTTDTQYF.

The chain uses TRBV12-3 or TRBV12-4 and TRBJ2-3; TRBD2 matches at 8 bases. This CDR3 is 14 amino acids long. Unmatched junction bases numbered 6, after V lost 5 bases and J lost 5 bases. Here the CDR3 reads CASSGGLAGDTQYF. The CDR3 DNA is TGTGCCAGCAGTGGGGGGCTAGCGGGAGATACGCAGTATTTT.

The gene calls are TRBV27 and TRBJ1-2; D possibly corresponds to TRBD1 (6 bases). CDR1 is MNHEY, CDR2 SMNVEV, per germline (reference sequence). The CDR3 has 15 residues. V was pared by 5 bases and J by 4 bases, with 17 bases between. CDR3 protein: CASSPSNRELYGYTF. As DNA, the CDR3 is TGTGCCAGCAGTCCAAGTAACAGGGAGCTCTATGGCTACACCTTC.

This clonotype was detected many times. J is TRBJ2-5 and V is TRBV3-1; maybe TRBD2 (5 bases). This CDR3 comprises 15 residues. Per germline, CDR1 LGHDT and CDR2 YNNKEL (reference sequence). The V gene lost 3 bases and the J gene lost 5 bases, with 16 bases spanning the gap. CDR3 amino acids: CASSQLKGATETQYF. DNA of the CDR3: TGTGCCAGCAGCCAGCTAAAGGGAGCTACGGAGACCCAGTACTTC.

This clonotype was picked up a small number of times. The V gene is TRBV5-1, the J gene TRBJ2-7; D not certain. The V and J ends lost 5 bases and 6 bases respectively, with 6 bases between them. Per the germline V gene, CDR1 is SGHRS and CDR2 is YFSETQ. This CDR3 contains 10 residues. CDR3 in DNA: TGCGCCAGCAGGGCCCTCGAGCAGTACTTC. This encodes CASRALEQYF.

This clonotype was seen at least ten times. The rearrangement links TRBV14 to TRBJ2-3; 10 bases match TRBD2. J was trimmed by 6 bases and V by 0 bases; bases with no gene match: 6. CDR3 length equals 16 residues. CDR1 is SGHDN and CDR2 is FVKESK in the germline V gene. CDR3 coding DNA: TGTGCCAGCAGCCAAGATCGGATTAGCGGGAGGGATACGCAGTATTTT. It specifies CASSQDRISGRDTQYF.

The J gene is TRBJ1-1, the V gene TRBV6-5; D is unclear. Deletions cut 4 bases from V and 8 bases from J, with 11 bases between. There are 12 residues in the CDR3. Germline CDR1 and CDR2: MNHEY and SVGAGI. Here the CDR3 DNA reads TGTGCCAGCAGTTCGACCCCTTTGGAAGCTTTCTTT. This sequence encodes CASSSTPLEAFF.

This clonotype was observed many times. The chain is built from TRBV25-1 and TRBJ1-5, with 7 bases that match TRBD1. Germline V lookup: CDR1 MGHDK, CDR2 SYGVNS. Unmatched junction bases numbered 6, after V lost 4 bases and J lost 0 bases. CDR3 size: 16 residues. The DNA of the CDR3 is TGTGCCAGCAGTGCGACGACAGGGAGTAGCAATCAGCCCCAGCATTTT. Its translation: CASSATTGSSNQPQHF. The whole variable domain, remainder taken from reference TRBV25-1 and TRBJ1-5, is EADIYQTPRYLVIGTGKKITLECSQTMGHDKMYWYQQDPGMELHLIHYSYGVNSTEKGDLSSESTVSRIRTEHFPLTLESARPSHTSQYLCASSATTGSSNQPQHFGDGTRLSIL.

The rearrangement links TRBV29-1 to TRBJ2-1, with 8 bases identical to TRBD2. Trimming at V came to 7 bases and at J to 8 bases, leaving 10 bases not matched to a gene. CDR3 size: 13 residues. Germline V gene lookup returns CDR1 SQVTM and CDR2 ANQGSEA. The CDR3 DNA sequence: TGCAGCGCGGGAGGGGGGGCGCGTGATGAGCAGTTCTTC. Its translation is CSAGGGARDEQFF.

This clonotype was seen ten or more times. J is TRBJ2-3 and V is TRBV4-2, with TRBD2 matching 10 bases. The CDR3 loop spans 20 amino acids. J gave up 1 base and V 1 base, and 14 bases lay outside the gene matches. CDR1 is LGHNA, CDR2 YNFKEQ, per germline. The CDR3 loop reads CASSQGAGGPEAGGTDTQYF. The CDR3 DNA reads as TGTGCCAGCAGCCAAGGAGCGGGGGGGCCGGAGGCAGGAGGCACAGATACGCAGTATTTT.

V and J are TRBV2 and TRBJ2-3; D possibly uses TRBD1 or TRBD2 (6 bases each). Trimming left V 8 bases short and J 0 bases short, with 15 bases between. This CDR3 contains 15 residues. Looked up from germline, CDR1 is SNHLY and CDR2 is FYNNEI. CDR3 coding DNA: TGTGCCAGCGGCGAGGGGGGTTCTAGCACAGATACGCAGTATTTT. Amino acid sequence: CASGEGGSSTDTQYF.

This clonotype was recorded at least ten times. V gene TRBV3-1 combines with J gene TRBJ1-1; 9 bases fit TRBD1. The CDR3 is made up of 14 amino acids. Looked up from germline, CDR1 is LGHDT and CDR2 is YNNKEL (reference sequence). V dropped 5 bases and J dropped 4; count of bases not matched to a gene: 5. Here the CDR3 DNA reads TGTGCCAGCAGCAATCTGGACAGGGGCACTGAAGCTTTCTTT. The encoded protein is CASSNLDRGTEAFF.

V and J are TRBV10-2 and TRBJ2-2; no clear D. The V gene's germline CDR1 is WSHSY and CDR2 SAAADI. Trimming took off 8 bases at V and 5 bases at J, with 9 bases between the two ends. This CDR3 region has 12 residues. This chain's CDR3 is CASGGQTGELFF. The CDR3 nucleotides read TGCGCCAGCGGTGGGCAGACCGGGGAGCTGTTTTTT.

V gene TRBV29-1 combines with J gene TRBJ1-2, with 10 positions matching TRBD1. This CDR3 has 12 amino acids. Germline CDR1 SQVTM, CDR2 ANQGSEA. With 6 bases clipped from V and 12 bases from J, the junction kept 10 bases outside the gene matches. CDR3 sequence: CSVDRGLVGHTF. DNA for the CDR3: TGCAGCGTCGACAGGGGGCTAGTAGGTCACACCTTC.

This clonotype was seen at least ten times. This sequence joins TRBV7-2 and TRBJ1-4; 12 bases are a match to TRBD1. Germline V lookup: CDR1 SGHTA, CDR2 FQGNSA. V dropped 5 bases and J dropped 8; count of bases not matched to a gene: 6. The CDR3 is 15 amino acids. In nucleotides, the CDR3 is TGTGCCAGCAGCCTTTCCGGGACAGGGGGCGAAAAACTGTTTTTT. Protein product: CASSLSGTGGEKLFF. The variable domain in full, completed from reference TRBV7-2 and TRBJ1-4, reads GAGVSQSPSNKVTEKGKDVELRCDPISGHTALYWYRQSLGQGLEFLIYFQGNSAPDKSGLPSDRFSAERTGGSVSTLTIQRTQQEDSAVYLCASSLSGTGGEKLFFGSGTQLSVL.

This clonotype has ten or more counts. This chain connects TRBV7-2 to TRBJ2-7; D is ambiguous. CDR3 length equals 13 residues. Trimming removed 5 bases from V and 5 bases from J, with 13 bases in between. The germline gives CDR1 SGHTA, CDR2 FQGNSA. In DNA form, the CDR3 reads TGTGCCAGCAGCCATCAGGCCGGCCACGAGCAGTACTTC. As protein: CASSHQAGHEQYF.

This rearrangement joins TRBV6-6 to TRBJ2-7; D is perhaps TRBD2 (6 bases). With 2 bases removed from V and 3 bases from J, the gap between germline ends came to 11 bases. In germline, CDR1 is MNHNY, CDR2 SVGAGI (reference sequence). This CDR3 spans 14 amino acids. The CDR3 sequence: CASSYPGSIYEQYF. CDR3 coding DNA: TGTGCCAGCAGTTACCCCGGGAGTATCTACGAGCAGTACTTC.

This clonotype was counted ten times or more. This sequence joins TRBV9 and TRBJ2-1, with D maybe TRBD2 (5 bases). The CDR3 consists of 17 residues. V was pared by 4 bases and J by 4 bases, with 21 bases between. The germline CDR1 and CDR2 sequences are SGDLS and YYNGEE. CDR3 bases: TGTGCCAGCAGCCCCCCCCCAGCGGTTTCGATATACAATGAGCAGTTCTTC. Its protein product is CASSPPPAVSIYNEQFF.